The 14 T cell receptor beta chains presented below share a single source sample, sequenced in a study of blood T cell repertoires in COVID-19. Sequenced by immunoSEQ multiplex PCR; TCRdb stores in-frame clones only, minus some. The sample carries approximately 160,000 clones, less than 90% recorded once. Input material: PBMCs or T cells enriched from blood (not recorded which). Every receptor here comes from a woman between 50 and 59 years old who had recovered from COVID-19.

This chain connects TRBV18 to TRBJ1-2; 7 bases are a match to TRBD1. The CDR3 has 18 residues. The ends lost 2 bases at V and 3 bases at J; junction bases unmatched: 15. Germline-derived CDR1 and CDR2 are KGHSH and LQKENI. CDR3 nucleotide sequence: TGTGCCAGCTCACCAAGGCTGGGTGTGACAGGGCTGGACTATGGCTACACCTTC. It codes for CASSPRLGVTGLDYGYTF.

This chain's CDR3 is CASSQVFGGNTEAFF. DNA for the CDR3: TGTGCCAGCTCACAGGTATTTGGCGGGAACACTGAAGCTTTCTTT. The chain couples TRBV18 to TRBJ1-1, with D uncertain. CDR1 is KGHSH and CDR2 is LQKENI in the germline V gene. The V and J ends lost 4 bases and 1 base respectively, with 13 bases between them. This CDR3 has 15 amino acids.

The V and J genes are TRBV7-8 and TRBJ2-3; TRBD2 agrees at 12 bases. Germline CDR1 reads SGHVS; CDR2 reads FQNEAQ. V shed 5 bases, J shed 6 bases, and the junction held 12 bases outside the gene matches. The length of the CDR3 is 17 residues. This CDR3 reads CASSPRTSGTGMDTQYF. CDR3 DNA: TGTGCCAGCAGCCCCCGGACTAGCGGGACGGGGATGGATACGCAGTATTTT.

The CDR3 coding sequence is TGTGCCAGCAGCCAAGACAGGATTGGGGACAGGGAGTTCTTC. The encoded protein is CASSQDRIGDREFF. The chain is built from TRBV3-1 (or the pseudogene TRBV3-2) and TRBJ2-1; 9 positions agree with TRBD1. V was clipped by 0 bases and J by 14 bases; unmatched bases: 8. Germline V CDR1 and CDR2: LGHDT, YNNKEL (reference sequence). This CDR3 has 14 residues.

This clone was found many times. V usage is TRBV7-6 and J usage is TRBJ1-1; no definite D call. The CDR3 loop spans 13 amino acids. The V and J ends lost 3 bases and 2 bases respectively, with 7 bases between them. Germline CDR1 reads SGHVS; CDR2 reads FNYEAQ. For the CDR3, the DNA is TGTGCCAGCAGCTTGTTCTTTAACACTGAAGCTTTCTTT. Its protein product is CASSLFFNTEAFF.

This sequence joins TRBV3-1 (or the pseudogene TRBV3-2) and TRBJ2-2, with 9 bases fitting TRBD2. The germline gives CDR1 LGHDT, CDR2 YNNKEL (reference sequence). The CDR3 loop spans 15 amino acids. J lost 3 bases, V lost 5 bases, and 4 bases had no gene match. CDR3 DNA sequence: TGTGCCAGCAGCTCCGGGACTAGCTACACCGGGGAGCTGTTTTTT. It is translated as CASSSGTSYTGELFF.

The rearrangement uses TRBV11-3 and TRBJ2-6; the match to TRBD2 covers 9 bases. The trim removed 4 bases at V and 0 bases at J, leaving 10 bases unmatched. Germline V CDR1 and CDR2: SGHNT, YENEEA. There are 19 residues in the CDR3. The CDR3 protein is CASSYYSGGLHSGANVLTF. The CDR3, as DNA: TGTGCCAGCAGCTATTATAGCGGGGGCCTCCACTCTGGGGCCAACGTCCTGACTTTC.

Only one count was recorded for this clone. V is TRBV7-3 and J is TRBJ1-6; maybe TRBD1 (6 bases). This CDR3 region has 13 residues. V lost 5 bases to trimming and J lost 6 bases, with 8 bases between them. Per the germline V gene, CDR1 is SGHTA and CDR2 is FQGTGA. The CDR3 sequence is CASSRTVNSPLHF. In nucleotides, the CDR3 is TGTGCCAGCAGCCGGACAGTTAATTCACCCCTCCACTTT.

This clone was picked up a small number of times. CDR3 coding DNA: TGTGCCAGCAGCTTAGTGGACAGCCAGCAGTACTTC. Translated: CASSLVDSQQYF. The genes are TRBV7-2 and TRBJ2-7, with D possibly TRBD1 on 6 matching bases. CDR1 is SGHTA, CDR2 FQGNSA, per germline. Between the trimmed V and J ends, which lost 1 base and 8 bases, there was a span of 9 bases. The CDR3 consists of 12 residues.

CDR3 nucleotide sequence: TGTGCCAGCAGCCAAGACCCGGGACAGTATCAGCCCCAGCATTTT. Translation gives CASSQDPGQYQPQHF. V is TRBV3-1 (or the pseudogene TRBV3-2) and J is TRBJ1-5, with TRBD1 matching 7 bases. Germline values: CDR1 LGHDT, CDR2 YNNKEL (reference sequence). V lost 0 bases to trimming and J lost 5 bases; unmatched junction nucleotides: 4. The CDR3 sequence is 15 residues long.

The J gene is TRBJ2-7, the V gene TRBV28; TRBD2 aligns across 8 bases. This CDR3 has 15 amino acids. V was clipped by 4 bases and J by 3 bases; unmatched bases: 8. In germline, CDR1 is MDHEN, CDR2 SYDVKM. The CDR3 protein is CASSSSGLEHYEQYF. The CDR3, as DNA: TGTGCCAGCAGTTCGTCGGGACTAGAGCACTACGAGCAGTACTTC.

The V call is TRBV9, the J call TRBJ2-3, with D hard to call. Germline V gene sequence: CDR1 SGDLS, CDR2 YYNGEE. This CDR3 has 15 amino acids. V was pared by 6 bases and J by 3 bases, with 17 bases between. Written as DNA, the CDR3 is TGTGCCAGCACCCCGCACGTCGGTTTGACAGATACGCAGTATTTT. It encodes CASTPHVGLTDTQYF.

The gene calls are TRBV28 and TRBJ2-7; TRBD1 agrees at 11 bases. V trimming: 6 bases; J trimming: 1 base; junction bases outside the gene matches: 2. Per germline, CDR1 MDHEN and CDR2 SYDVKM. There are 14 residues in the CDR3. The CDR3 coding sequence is TGTGCCAGCAGGGGGACAGGGGGATCCTACGAGCAGTACTTC. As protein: CASRGTGGSYEQYF.

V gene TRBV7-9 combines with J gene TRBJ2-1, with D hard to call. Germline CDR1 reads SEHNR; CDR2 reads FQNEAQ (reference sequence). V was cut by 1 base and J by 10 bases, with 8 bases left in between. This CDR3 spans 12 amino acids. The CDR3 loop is CASSLVSWEQFF. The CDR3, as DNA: TGTGCCAGCAGCTTAGTTAGCTGGGAGCAGTTCTTC.